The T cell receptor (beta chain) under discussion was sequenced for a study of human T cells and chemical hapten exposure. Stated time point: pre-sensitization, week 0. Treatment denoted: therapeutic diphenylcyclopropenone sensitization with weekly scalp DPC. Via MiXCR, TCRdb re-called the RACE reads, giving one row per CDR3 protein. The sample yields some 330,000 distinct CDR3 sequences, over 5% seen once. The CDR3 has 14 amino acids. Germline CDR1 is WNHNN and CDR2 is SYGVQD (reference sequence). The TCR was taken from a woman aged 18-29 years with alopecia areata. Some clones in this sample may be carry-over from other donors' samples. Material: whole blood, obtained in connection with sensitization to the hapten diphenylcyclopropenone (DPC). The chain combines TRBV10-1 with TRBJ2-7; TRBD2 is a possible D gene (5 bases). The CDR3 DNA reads TGCGCGCCAGCAGTGATCCCGGGGTCATACGAGCAGTACTTC. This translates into CAPAVIPGSYEQYF.